This TCR beta chain was identified in a study of vaccination and CD4 T cells after COVID-19. Researchers used the Oncomine TCR Beta short-read assay to sequence DNA from cultured CD4+ T cells. Extraction of genomic DNA was performed on cultured CD4+ T cells. TCRdb analysed the PCR reads with MiXCR anew, one entry per CDR3 protein. The sample holds a few thousand distinct CDR3 sequences, roughly 70% seen once. With regard to this clonotype: Its matching antigen is unknown.

Treatment noted: roughly ten-day PBMC culture with coronavirus spike peptide pools or control peptides (ViraFEST assay). Sequencing input: CD4+ T cells from blood, cultured in vitro. The TCR was taken from a human donor who had recovered from COVID-19.

The CDR3 loop reads CASSTRGSNQPQHF. The CDR3 DNA follows: TGTGCCAGCAGTACGCGGGGAAGCAATCAGCCCCAGCATTTT. The V gene is TRBV6-1, the J gene TRBJ1-5; D not resolved. Trimming stripped 5 bases from V and 1 base from J, with 9 bases between. CDR1 is MNHNS and CDR2 is SASEGT in the germline V gene. The CDR3 consists of 14 residues.